The 27 T cell receptor beta chains listed next were all sequenced from one sample in a study of OX40 agonist ivuxolimab in advanced cancers. The table came from immunoSEQ multiplex PCR; TCRdb's copy has only in-frame clones and leaves some out. The table has around 74,000 clones, approximately 89% seen once; the top ten hold around 2.6%. The sample here was CD4+ or CD8+ T cells sorted from blood, taken in a trial of the OX40 agonist ivuxolimab. Source of these receptors: an adult with an advanced solid tumor such as melanoma, head and neck, liver or kidney cancer.

This chain uses TRBV30 with TRBJ2-3; D may be TRBD2 (5 bases). In germline, CDR1 is GTSNPN, CDR2 SVGIG (reference sequence). V shed 5 bases and J shed 0 bases, with 9 bases lying between them. This CDR3 contains 13 residues. CDR3 sequence: CAWRGSSTDTQYF. CDR3 nucleotide sequence: TGTGCCTGGCGGGGATCTAGCACAGATACGCAGTATTTT. Full variable domain (rest looked up from reference TRBV30 and TRBJ2-3): SQTIHQWPATLVQPVGSPLSLECTVEGTSNPNLYWYRQAAGRGLQLLFYSVGIGQISSEVPQNLSASRPQDRQFILSSKKLLLSDSGFYLCAWRGSSTDTQYFGPGTRLTVL.

The chain uses TRBV18 and TRBJ2-1; the D is unclear. CDR1 KGHSH and CDR2 LQKENI come from the germline V gene. The CDR3 consists of 13 residues. The V end lost 6 bases, the J end lost 6 bases, and 12 bases lay between the germline ends. The CDR3 nucleotides read TGTGCCAGCTCCAGTTTGGCTAGCAATGAGCAGTTCTTC. Amino acids: CASSSLASNEQFF. The variable domain in full, completed from reference TRBV18 and TRBJ2-1, reads NAGVMQNPRHLVRRRGQEARLRCSPMKGHSHVYWYRQLPEEGLKFMVYLQKENIIDESGMPKERFSAEFPKEGPSILRIQQVVRGDSAAYFCASSSLASNEQFFGPGTRLTVL.

The genes are TRBV13 and TRBJ2-1; a weak D match, TRBD1 (5 bases). Trimming pared 4 bases from V and 0 bases from J, leaving 13 bases between. Germline CDR1 and CDR2: PRHDT and FYEKMQ (reference sequence). The CDR3 spans 16 residues. For the CDR3, the DNA is TGTGCCAGCAGCTCCCGACAGAAGAGCTCCTACAATGAGCAGTTCTTC. The encoded protein is CASSSRQKSSYNEQFF. Filled out from reference TRBV13 and TRBJ2-1, the complete variable domain reads AAGVIQSPRHLIKEKRETATLKCYPIPRHDTVYWYQQGPGQDPQFLISFYEKMQSDKGSIPDRFSAQQFSDYHSELNMSSLELGDSALYFCASSSRQKSSYNEQFFGPGTRLTVL.

The chain couples TRBV19 to TRBJ2-3, with 8 bases identical to TRBD2. The ends lost 3 bases at V and 4 bases at J; junction bases unmatched: 3. From germline, CDR1 is LNHDA and CDR2 SQIVND (reference sequence). The CDR3 has 14 amino acids. The CDR3 nucleotides are TGTGCCAGTAGTATTAGCGGGGAGGCAGATACGCAGTATTTT. Translation gives CASSISGEADTQYF.

CDR3 loop: CASGLGTRETQYF. As DNA, the CDR3 is TGTGCTAGTGGTTTGGGGACTAGAGAGACCCAGTACTTC. The chain is built from TRBV12-5 and TRBJ2-5; the match to TRBD2 covers 7 bases. The length of the CDR3 is 13 residues. With 1 base clipped from V and 4 bases from J, the junction kept 0 bases outside the gene matches. Germline lookup yields CDR1 LGHNT and CDR2 FRNRAP.

The chain employs TRBV6-1 and TRBJ2-1; 10 bases are shared with TRBD2. Looked up from germline, CDR1 is MNHNS and CDR2 is SASEGT. The CDR3 extends over 13 amino acids. Trimming cost V 10 bases and J 9 bases; bases outside gene matches: 9. As DNA, the CDR3 is TGTGCCACCACAGCGGGGGGGTTCGGTGAGCAGTTCTTC. Protein product: CATTAGGFGEQFF.

The CDR3 coding sequence is TGTGCCAGCAGCACCCTGAGGGGGCCCCTGACTGAAGCTTTCTTT. Translated, it gives CASSTLRGPLTEAFF. J is TRBJ1-1 and V is TRBV11-2; 7 positions agree with TRBD1. This CDR3 has 15 residues. Germline assignment: CDR1 SGHAT and CDR2 FQNNGV. Trimming removed 5 bases from V and 5 bases from J; junction bases left unmatched: 11.

The count of this clone is one. The gene calls are TRBV2 and TRBJ2-5; unclear D gene. V lost 4 bases and J lost 6, with 18 bases in between. Germline V gives CDR1 SNHLY, CDR2 FYNNEI. CDR3 length: 15 amino acids. CDR3 in DNA: TGTGCCAGCAGTGCTGGTCCACAAGTGGGAAAGACCCAGTACTTC. This encodes CASSAGPQVGKTQYF.

The chain couples TRBV18 to TRBJ2-7, with D tentatively TRBD2 (6 bases). The CDR3 consists of 14 residues. Germline V gene data show CDR1 as KGHSH and CDR2 as LQKENI. Trimming removed 4 bases at V and 5 bases at J, with 15 bases between. The CDR3 region is CASSRDWGSDEQYF. DNA of the CDR3: TGTGCCAGCTCACGGGACTGGGGGAGTGACGAGCAGTACTTC.

The chain has TRBV15 and TRBJ2-7, with unresolved D. The V gene lost 5 bases and the J gene lost 6 bases, with 14 bases spanning the gap. Germline-derived CDR1 and CDR2 are LNHNV and YYDKDF (reference sequence). The CDR3 is 13 amino acids. The CDR3 region is CATSVDPEGEQYF. In DNA, the CDR3 is TGTGCCACCAGCGTCGATCCGGAAGGCGAGCAGTACTTC.

This sequence joins TRBV5-1 and TRBJ2-2; D is unclear. With 2 bases removed from V and 1 base from J, the gap between germline ends came to 12 bases. This CDR3 region has 16 residues. In germline, CDR1 is SGHRS, CDR2 YFSETQ. In nucleotides, the CDR3 is TGCGCCAGCAGCTTCGGCGCTAGTTTGAACACCGGGGAGCTGTTTTTT. Translating gives CASSFGASLNTGELFF.

This chain links TRBV10-3 with TRBJ2-5; D ambiguous. The CDR3 is made up of 12 amino acids. V lost 6 bases and J 4 bases, leaving 9 bases between the germline ends. Germline CDR1 reads ENHRY; CDR2 reads SYGVKD. The DNA of the CDR3 is TGTGCCATCAGAACCCGCGGAGAGACCCAGTACTTC. Translating it yields CAIRTRGETQYF.

This clone was observed a handful of times. V and J are TRBV15 and TRBJ2-7; D is ambiguous. The germline gives CDR1 LNHNV, CDR2 YYDKDF (reference sequence). The CDR3 runs 12 residues. V lost 3 bases to trimming and J lost 8 bases, with 11 bases between them. CDR3 sequence (DNA): TGTGCCACCAGCAGGGGTGCTCAGAAGCAGTACTTC. Its protein product is CATSRGAQKQYF.

The chain couples TRBV6-4 to TRBJ2-1; no definite D call. Germline CDR1 MRHNA, CDR2 SNTAGT. V was shortened by 4 bases and J by 6 bases, with 13 bases between the two germline ends. The length of the CDR3 is 14 residues. The DNA for the CDR3 is TGTGCCAGCAGTGTCTGGGAAACGGGCAATGAGCAGTTCTTC. Its translation is CASSVWETGNEQFF.

This chain uses TRBV5-5 with TRBJ2-7, with 8 bases lining up with TRBD1. Germline CDR1 SGHKS, CDR2 YYEKEE (reference sequence). This CDR3 spans 15 amino acids. Trimming removed 5 bases from V and 0 bases from J; junction bases left unmatched: 7. DNA of the CDR3: TGTGCCAGCAGAGAAGGACAGGGATTCTCCTACGAGCAGTACTTC. It is translated as CASREGQGFSYEQYF.

The chain uses TRBV28 and TRBJ1-6; D is uncertain. The CDR3 runs 12 residues. V lost 7 bases and J lost 10, with 11 bases in between. Germline V gives CDR1 MDHEN, CDR2 SYDVKM. CDR3 bases: TGTGCCAGCACCTCGCCCGTCTCACCCCTCCACTTT. Its protein is CASTSPVSPLHF.

The genes are TRBV27 and TRBJ2-5; tentatively, D is TRBD2 (6 bases). Trimming stripped 10 bases from V and 2 bases from J, with 17 bases between. This CDR3 contains 14 residues. Per the germline V gene, CDR1 is MNHEY and CDR2 is SMNVEV (reference sequence). The CDR3 DNA reads as TGTGCCACGCGTAAAAGGCGGGGACAAGAGACCCAGTACTTC. Translation: CATRKRRGQETQYF.

The rearrangement joins TRBV14 to TRBJ1-1; D remains unclear. CDR3 length: 13 amino acids. V was trimmed by 0 bases and J by 8 bases, leaving 10 bases between them. Germline assignment: CDR1 SGHDN and CDR2 FVKESK. For the CDR3, the DNA is TGTGCCAGCAGCCAAGATATCGGGAGGGAAGCTTTCTTT. It is translated as CASSQDIGREAFF.

V is TRBV5-1 and J is TRBJ1-6, with D unclear. V was clipped by 5 bases and J by 7 bases, with 10 bases between them. CDR3 length: 13 residues. Germline CDR1 and CDR2: SGHRS and YFSETQ. DNA of the CDR3: TGCGCCAGCAGGGGAATTGTAAATTCACCCCTCCACTTT. Its translation: CASRGIVNSPLHF. The full variable domain, in which reference TRBV5-1 and TRBJ1-6 provide the parts outside the CDR3, is KAGVTQTPRYLIKTRGQQVTLSCSPISGHRSVSWYQQTPGQGLQFLFEYFSETQRNKGNFPGRFSGRQFSNSRSEMNVSTLELGDSALYLCASRGIVNSPLHFGNGTRLTVT.

This rearrangement joins TRBV27 to TRBJ1-3; perhaps TRBD1 as D (5 bases). In germline, CDR1 is MNHEY, CDR2 SMNVEV (reference sequence). The CDR3 consists of 18 residues. The V and J ends lost 6 bases and 0 bases respectively, with 21 bases between them. The CDR3 is CASSPGGRTHSSGNTIYF. The CDR3 DNA sequence: TGTGCCAGCAGCCCAGGAGGCAGGACACACTCCTCTGGAAACACCATATATTTT.

The chain employs TRBV6-1 and TRBJ1-3; D remains ambiguous. Germline-derived CDR1 and CDR2 are MNHNS and SASEGT. V was clipped by 4 bases and J by 0 bases, with 13 bases between them. The CDR3 runs to 16 residues. CDR3 sequence reads: CASSVSLLSSGNTIYF. DNA for the CDR3: TGTGCCAGCAGTGTCTCCCTCCTAAGCTCTGGAAACACCATATATTTT.

The rearrangement uses TRBV5-4 and TRBJ2-5; D may be TRBD2 (6 bases). V was trimmed by 4 bases and J by 4 bases, leaving 17 bases between them. Germline CDR1 reads SGHNT; CDR2 reads YYREEE (reference sequence). The CDR3 consists of 15 residues. As DNA, the CDR3 is TGTGCCAGCAGCCTGGGGGGTAAAGGAGGAGAGACCCAGTACTTC. It specifies CASSLGGKGGETQYF.

This chain uses TRBV7-8 with TRBJ2-7; 12 bases align to TRBD1. The J segment lost 6 bases and the V segment lost 4 bases, leaving 10 bases of the junction unmatched. There are 16 residues in the CDR3. Germline V gene data show CDR1 as SGHVS and CDR2 as FQNEAQ. Here the CDR3 DNA reads TGTGCCAGCAGCTCCACCCTTGGGACAGGGGGCGGCGAGCAGTACTTC. This translates into CASSSTLGTGGGEQYF.

A word on this clone: The sample contains more than one DNA sequence encoding this CDR3. The chain links TRBV21-1 to TRBJ1-1; TRBD1, as called in the table, went unchecked against the DNA. TRBV21-1 is a recognized pseudogene. The CDR3 contains 15 residues. CDR3 sequence: CASSKEEGAGAEAFF. The CDR3 DNA reads TGTGCCAGTAGCAAAGAAGAGGGGGCTGGGGCTGAAGCTTTCTTT.

The chain joins TRBV6-1 to TRBJ2-1, with a weak D call TRBD2 (6 bases). CDR1 and CDR2 from the germline V gene are MNHNS and SASEGT. V lost 8 bases to trimming and J lost 4 bases, with 12 bases between them. The CDR3 consists of 13 residues. CDR3 residues: CASPPAGYNEQFF. The CDR3 DNA reads TGTGCCAGCCCCCCAGCGGGTTACAATGAGCAGTTCTTC.

The chain employs TRBV5-1 and TRBJ1-1, with 7 bases matching TRBD1. V was clipped by 1 base and J by 0 bases; unmatched bases: 9. CDR3 length: 17 amino acids. CDR1 is SGHRS, CDR2 YFSETQ, per germline. The CDR3 loop reads CASSLRTGEDLNTEAFF. CDR3 nucleotides: TGCGCCAGCAGCTTGAGGACAGGAGAGGACTTGAACACTGAAGCTTTCTTT.

The rearrangement uses TRBV11-2 and TRBJ2-3, with D unclear. Deletions cut 0 bases from V and 0 bases from J, with 10 bases between. CDR3 size: 16 residues. Per germline, CDR1 SGHAT and CDR2 FQNNGV. CDR3 nucleotide sequence: TGTGCCAGCAGCTTAGAGACTCCCCTGAGCACAGATACGCAGTATTTT. Residues: CASSLETPLSTDTQYF.